The 14 T cell receptor beta chains below all came from one sample that was sequenced in a study of shared clonotypes between healthy human individuals. Clones were read by immunoSEQ multiplex PCR, and TCRdb kept only the in-frame ones, dropping some. This sample carries 2 million to 2.5 million clones, 90% to 97% of them seen once, and the ten largest clones take around 0.13%. Sequencing was done on a sample of naive CD4+ T cells sorted from blood. As for subset: CD45RA+ positively selected. The receptors derive from a man younger than 35 in good health.

The chain uses TRBV28 and TRBJ1-1; the D is unclear. V was pared by 3 bases and J by 4 bases, with 12 bases between. CDR3 length: 14 amino acids. CDR1 and CDR2 (germline): MDHEN, SYDVKM. In nucleotides, the CDR3 is TGTGCCAGCAGTTTTGGGCTCGATAGCACTGAAGCTTTCTTT. It translates to CASSFGLDSTEAFF.

In the case of this clone: At the DNA level, this CDR3 is encoded by other sequences in the same sample as well. The chain couples TRBV28 to TRBJ2-5, with TRBD2 matching 14 bases. V lost 4 bases, J lost 4 bases, and 5 bases stayed unmatched. Germline loops: CDR1 MDHEN, CDR2 SYDVKM. This CDR3 is built from 16 residues. CDR3 region: CASSSGLAGGRETQYF. Written as DNA, the CDR3 is TGTGCCAGCAGTTCCGGACTAGCGGGGGGTCGAGAGACCCAGTACTTC.

This chain links TRBV12-5 with TRBJ1-2; possible D gene TRBD1, 6 bases. Germline lookup yields CDR1 LGHNT and CDR2 FRNRAP. Trimming removed 2 bases at V and 5 bases at J, with 15 bases between. This CDR3 spans 15 amino acids. The CDR3 region is CASGLNWGPRYGYTF. The CDR3 DNA is TGTGCTAGTGGTTTGAACTGGGGGCCACGGTATGGCTACACCTTC.

V gene TRBV6-5 combines with J gene TRBJ2-2; tentatively, D is TRBD1 (5 bases). Germline V CDR1 and CDR2: MNHEY, SVGAGI. Trimming left V 6 bases short and J 7 bases short, with 15 bases between. CDR3 length equals 14 residues. For the CDR3, the DNA is TGTGCCAGCAGATCTATACCAAGGGGCGGGGAGCTGTTTTTT. It is translated as CASRSIPRGGELFF.

The chain combines TRBV18 with TRBJ1-4; no clear D. The CDR3 contains 14 residues. Per the germline V gene, CDR1 is KGHSH and CDR2 is LQKENI. V gave up 3 bases and J gave up 6 bases, with 11 bases separating them. As DNA, the CDR3 is TGTGCCAGCTCACCGCAACAAGTGGATGAAAAACTGTTTTTT. Translating gives CASSPQQVDEKLFF.

The chain uses TRBV28 and TRBJ1-1, with 8 bases fitting TRBD1. The CDR3 extends over 14 amino acids. With V trimmed by 5 bases and J by 7 bases, 9 bases remained unmatched. The germline V gene encodes CDR1 MDHEN and CDR2 SYDVKM. The CDR3 protein is CASSPFPGGVEAFF. The CDR3 DNA is TGTGCCAGCAGTCCGTTCCCAGGGGGCGTTGAAGCTTTCTTT.

The chain joins TRBV30 to TRBJ1-5, with D perhaps TRBD1 (5 bases). Germline V gives CDR1 GTSNPN, CDR2 SVGIG (reference sequence). Trimming shortened V by 3 bases and J by 4 bases, and 10 bases separated the two germline ends. The CDR3 is 13 amino acids. The CDR3: CAWSRGENQPQHF. Written as DNA, the CDR3 is TGTGCCTGGAGCCGGGGGGAGAATCAGCCCCAGCATTTT.

The rearrangement joins TRBV6-1 to TRBJ1-4; D ambiguous. Germline CDR1 and CDR2: MNHNS and SASEGT. V was trimmed by 5 bases and J by 8 bases, leaving 9 bases between them. The CDR3 sequence is 12 residues long. CDR3 loop: CASSTREEKLFF. CDR3 coding DNA: TGTGCCAGCAGTACCCGGGAAGAAAAACTGTTTTTT.

The chain employs TRBV7-3 and TRBJ1-1; the D is unclear. CDR1 and CDR2 (germline): SGHTA, FQGTGA. V lost 3 bases and J 3 bases, leaving 8 bases between the germline ends. The CDR3 loop spans 13 amino acids. The CDR3 bases are TGTGCCAGCAGCTTCGGGGAACACACTGAAGCTTTCTTT. Translating it yields CASSFGEHTEAFF.

The V call is TRBV7-9, the J call TRBJ1-5; D unresolved. Looked up from germline, CDR1 is SEHNR and CDR2 is FQNEAQ (reference sequence). V lost 4 bases and J 10 bases, leaving 14 bases between the germline ends. The CDR3 totals 13 residues. The CDR3 spells CASSSMDLPPQHF. The DNA of the CDR3 is TGTGCCAGCAGCTCCATGGACCTTCCTCCCCAGCATTTT.

This clone showed up just once. This chain uses TRBV11-2 with TRBJ2-7; 8 nucleotides align to TRBD2. The CDR3 sequence is 12 residues long. Germline V CDR1 and CDR2: SGHAT, FQNNGV. Germline trimming cut 4 bases from V and 7 bases from J; bases unmatched to any gene: 3. The CDR3 DNA reads as TGTGCCAGCAGCTCGGGGGGGAGAGAGCAGTACTTC. The encoded protein is CASSSGGREQYF. Based on the CDR3 plus reference TRBV11-2 and TRBJ2-7, the full variable domain is EAGVAQSPRYKIIEKRQSVAFWCNPISGHATLYWYQQILGQGPKLLIQFQNNGVVDDSQLPKDRFSAERLKGVDSTLKIQPAKLEDSAVYLCASSSGGREQYFGPGTRLTVT.

The V gene is TRBV5-5, the J gene TRBJ2-7; 10 nucleotides match TRBD2. The CDR3 runs to 15 residues. CDR1 and CDR2 from the germline V gene are SGHKS and YYEKEE (reference sequence). J gave up 10 bases and V 3 bases, and 13 bases lay outside the gene matches. CDR3 in DNA: TGTGCCAGCAGCTCCCAGTCGGCTAGCGGGAGCGACCAGTACTTC. The encoded protein is CASSSQSASGSDQYF.

This sequence joins TRBV21-1 and TRBJ1-5; whether TRBD1, the table's D call, matches the DNA was not checked. TRBV21-1 is given as a pseudogene. The CDR3 totals 15 residues. The CDR3 DNA reads TGTGCCAGCAGCGTATCGGACAGGGTAAGGCAGCCCCAGCATTTT. Amino acid sequence: CASSVSDRVRQPQHF.

The chain's CDR3 is CASIGGEKLFF. CDR3 coding DNA: TGTGCCTCGATCGGAGGAGAAAAACTGTTTTTT. This chain joins TRBV30 and TRBJ1-4; D gene ambiguous. The V and J ends lost 7 bases and 8 bases respectively, with 11 bases between them. Germline V CDR1 and CDR2: GTSNPN, SVGIG (reference sequence). The CDR3 loop spans 11 amino acids.